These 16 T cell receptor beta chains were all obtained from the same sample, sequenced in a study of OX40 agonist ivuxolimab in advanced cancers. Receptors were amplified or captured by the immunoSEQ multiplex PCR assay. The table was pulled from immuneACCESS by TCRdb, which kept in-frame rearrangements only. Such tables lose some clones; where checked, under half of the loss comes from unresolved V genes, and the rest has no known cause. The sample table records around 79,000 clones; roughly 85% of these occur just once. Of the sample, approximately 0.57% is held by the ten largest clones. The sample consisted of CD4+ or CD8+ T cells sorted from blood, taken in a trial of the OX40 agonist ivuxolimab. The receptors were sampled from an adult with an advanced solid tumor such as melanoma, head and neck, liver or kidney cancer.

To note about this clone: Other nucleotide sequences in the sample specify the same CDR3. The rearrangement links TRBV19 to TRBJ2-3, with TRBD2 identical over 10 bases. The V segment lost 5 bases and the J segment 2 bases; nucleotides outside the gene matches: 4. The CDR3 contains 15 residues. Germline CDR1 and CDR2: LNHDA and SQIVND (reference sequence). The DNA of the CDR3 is TGTGCCAGTAGTCCCGGACTAGCGGACACAGATACGCAGTATTTT. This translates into CASSPGLADTDTQYF. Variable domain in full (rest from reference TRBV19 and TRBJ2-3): DGGITQSPKYLFRKEGQNVTLSCEQNLNHDAMYWYRQDPGQGLRLIYYSQIVNDFQKGDIAEGYSVSREKKESFPLTVTSAQKNPTAFYLCASSPGLADTDTQYFGPGTRLTVL.

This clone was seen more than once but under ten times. The CDR3 coding sequence is TGTGCCATCAGTGGGGGTAGTAGGGAGCGCTTGGGGAGCACAGATACGCAGTATTTT. It encodes CAISGGSRERLGSTDTQYF. This chain connects TRBV10-3 to TRBJ2-3; possible D gene TRBD2, 5 bases. CDR1 is ENHRY and CDR2 is SYGVKD in the germline V gene. The V end was cut by 4 bases, the J end by 0 bases, with 23 bases between. The length of the CDR3 is 19 residues.

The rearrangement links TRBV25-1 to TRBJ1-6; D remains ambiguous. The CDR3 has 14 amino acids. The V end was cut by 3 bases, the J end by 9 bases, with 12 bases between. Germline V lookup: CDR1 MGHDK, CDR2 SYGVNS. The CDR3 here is CASSDRTVSSPLHF. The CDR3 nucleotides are TGTGCCAGCAGTGATAGGACGGTTAGTTCACCCCTCCACTTT.

The chain's CDR3 is CASSQGDRGRSNEQFF. The CDR3, as DNA: TGCGCCAGCAGCCAAGGTGACAGGGGACGGTCCAATGAGCAGTTCTTC. The chain is built from TRBV4-3 and TRBJ2-1; 8 nucleotides match TRBD1. V shed 1 base, J shed 6 bases, and the junction held 8 bases outside the gene matches. Germline lookup yields CDR1 LGHNA and CDR2 YSLEER. CDR3 length: 16 residues.

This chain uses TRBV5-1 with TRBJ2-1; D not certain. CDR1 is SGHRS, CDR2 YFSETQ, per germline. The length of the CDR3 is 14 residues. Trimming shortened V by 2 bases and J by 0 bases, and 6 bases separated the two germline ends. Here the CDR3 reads CASSLDFSYNEQFF. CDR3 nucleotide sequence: TGCGCCAGCAGCTTAGACTTCTCCTACAATGAGCAGTTCTTC.

CDR3 amino acids: CASSQDPISSYNEQFF. CDR3 nucleotide sequence: TGCGCCAGCAGCCAAGATCCCATAAGCTCCTACAATGAGCAGTTCTTC. The chain is built from TRBV4-1 and TRBJ2-1; D not certain. The germline V and J ends were trimmed by 0 bases and 0 bases, with 9 bases remaining between them. The CDR3 spans 16 residues. CDR1 is MGHRA and CDR2 is YSYEKL in the germline V gene.

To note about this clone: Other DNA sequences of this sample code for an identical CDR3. DNA for the CDR3: TGTGCCAGCAGCCCCAGGGGAGGAACTGAAGCTTTCTTT. It encodes CASSPRGGTEAFF. This chain connects TRBV7-3 to TRBJ1-1; a weak D match, TRBD1 (6 bases). V gave up 5 bases and J gave up 5 bases, with 12 bases separating them. CDR3 length: 13 amino acids. Germline CDR1 and CDR2: SGHTA and FQGTGA.

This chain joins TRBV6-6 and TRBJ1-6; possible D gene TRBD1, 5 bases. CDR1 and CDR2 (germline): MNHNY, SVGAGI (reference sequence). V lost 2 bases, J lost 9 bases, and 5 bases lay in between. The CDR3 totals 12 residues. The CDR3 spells CASSYGGSPLHF. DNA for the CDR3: TGTGCCAGCAGTTACGGGGGTTCACCCCTCCACTTT.

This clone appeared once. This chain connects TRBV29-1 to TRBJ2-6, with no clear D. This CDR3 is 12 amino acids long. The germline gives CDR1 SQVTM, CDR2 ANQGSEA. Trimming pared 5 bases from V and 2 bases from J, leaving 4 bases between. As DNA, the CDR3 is TGCAGCGTTTCAACTGGGGCCAACGTCCTGACTTTC. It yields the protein CSVSTGANVLTF. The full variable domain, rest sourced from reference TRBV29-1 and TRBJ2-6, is SAVISQKPSRDICQRGTSLTIQCQVDSQVTMMFWYRQQPGQSLTLIATANQGSEATYESGFVIDKFPISRPNLTFSTLTVSNMSPEDSSIYLCSVSTGANVLTFGAGSRLTVL.

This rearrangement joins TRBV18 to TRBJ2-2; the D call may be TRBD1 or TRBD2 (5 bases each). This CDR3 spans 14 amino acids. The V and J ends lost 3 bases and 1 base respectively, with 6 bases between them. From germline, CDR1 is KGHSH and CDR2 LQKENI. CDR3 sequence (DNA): TGTGCCAGCTCACCGGGGGAGAACACCGGGGAGCTGTTTTTT. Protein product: CASSPGENTGELFF. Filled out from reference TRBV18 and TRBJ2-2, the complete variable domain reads NAGVMQNPRHLVRRRGQEARLRCSPMKGHSHVYWYRQLPEEGLKFMVYLQKENIIDESGMPKERFSAEFPKEGPSILRIQQVVRGDSAAYFCASSPGENTGELFFGEGSRLTVL.

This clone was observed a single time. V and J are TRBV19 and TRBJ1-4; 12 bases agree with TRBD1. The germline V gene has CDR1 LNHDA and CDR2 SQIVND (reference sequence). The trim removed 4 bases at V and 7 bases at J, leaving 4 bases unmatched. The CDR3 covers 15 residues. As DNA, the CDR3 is TGTGCCAGTAGTAGAAGGGACAGGGGGCCTGAAAAACTGTTTTTT. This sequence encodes CASSRRDRGPEKLFF.

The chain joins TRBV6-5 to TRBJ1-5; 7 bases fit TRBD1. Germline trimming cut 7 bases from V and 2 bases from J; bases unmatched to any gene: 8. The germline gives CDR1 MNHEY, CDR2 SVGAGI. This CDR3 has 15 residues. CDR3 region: CASNKGAARNQPQHF. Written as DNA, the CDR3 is TGTGCCAGCAATAAGGGGGCGGCTCGCAATCAGCCCCAGCATTTT.

For the CDR3, the DNA is TGTGCCAGCAGCGTCGGACGGATTACTGAAGCTTTCTTT. As protein: CASSVGRITEAFF. The chain recombines TRBV7-2 with TRBJ1-1, with D uncertain. The germline gives CDR1 SGHTA, CDR2 FQGNSA. This CDR3 has 13 amino acids. V was clipped by 5 bases and J by 5 bases, with 12 bases between them.

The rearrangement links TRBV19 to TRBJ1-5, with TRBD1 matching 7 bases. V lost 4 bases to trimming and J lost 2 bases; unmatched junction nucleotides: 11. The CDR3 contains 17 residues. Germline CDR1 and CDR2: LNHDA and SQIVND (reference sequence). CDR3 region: CASSTRGTGVGNQPQHF. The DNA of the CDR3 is TGTGCCAGTAGTACGAGGGGAACAGGGGTGGGCAATCAGCCCCAGCATTTT.

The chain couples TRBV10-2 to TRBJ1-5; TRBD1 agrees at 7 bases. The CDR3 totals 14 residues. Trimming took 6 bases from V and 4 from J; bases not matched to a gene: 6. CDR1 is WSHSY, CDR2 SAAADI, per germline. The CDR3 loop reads CASRGTVGNQPQHF. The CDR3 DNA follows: TGCGCCAGCAGGGGGACAGTCGGGAATCAGCCCCAGCATTTT.

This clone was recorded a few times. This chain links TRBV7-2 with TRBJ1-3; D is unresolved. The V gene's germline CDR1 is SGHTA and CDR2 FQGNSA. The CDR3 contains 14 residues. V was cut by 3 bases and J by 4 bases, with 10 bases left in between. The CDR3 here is CASSFGRAGNTIYF. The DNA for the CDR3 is TGTGCCAGCAGCTTTGGAAGGGCCGGAAACACCATATATTTT.